A single TCR beta chain is shown here with its context. The CDR3 is 14 amino acids. V gave up 0 bases and J gave up 4 bases; unmatched junction bases: 4. Germline CDR1 and CDR2: SGHRS and YFSETQ. The record originates from a study of cytomegalovirus exposure and HLA in healthy donors. A multiplex PCR was run with 60 Vbeta primers and 13 Jbeta primers. Sequencing used immunoSEQ multiplex PCR; TCRdb keeps in-frame clones, though not all of them. The sample yields around 90,000 clones, around three quarters seen once. The sequencing sample was made of PBMCs. The sequence derives from a man younger than 45 in good health and CMV-seronegative. The chain carries TRBV5-1 and TRBJ2-7, with 7 bases lining up with TRBD1. CDR3 coding DNA: TGCGCCAGCAGCTTGGTGGGACAGACTTACGAGCAGTACTTC. It is translated as CASSLVGQTYEQYF. The variable domain in full, completed from reference TRBV5-1 and TRBJ2-7, reads KAGVTQTPRYLIKTRGQQVTLSCSPISGHRSVSWYQQTPGQGLQFLFEYFSETQRNKGNFPGRFSGRQFSNSRSEMNVSTLELGDSALYLCASSLVGQTYEQYFGPGTRLTVT.